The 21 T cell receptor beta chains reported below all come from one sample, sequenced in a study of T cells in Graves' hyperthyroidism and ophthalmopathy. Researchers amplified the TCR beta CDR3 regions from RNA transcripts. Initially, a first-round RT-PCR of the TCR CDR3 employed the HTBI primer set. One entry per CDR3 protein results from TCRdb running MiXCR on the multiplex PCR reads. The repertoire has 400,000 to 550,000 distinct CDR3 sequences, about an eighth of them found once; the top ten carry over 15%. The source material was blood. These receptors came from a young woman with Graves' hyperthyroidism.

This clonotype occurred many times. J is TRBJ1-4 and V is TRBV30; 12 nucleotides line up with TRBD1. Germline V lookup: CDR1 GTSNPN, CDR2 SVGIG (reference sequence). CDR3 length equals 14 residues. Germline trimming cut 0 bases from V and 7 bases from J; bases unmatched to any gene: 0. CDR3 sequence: CAWSVGQGAEKLFF. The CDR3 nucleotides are TGTGCCTGGAGTGTGGGACAGGGGGCTGAAAAACTGTTTTTT.

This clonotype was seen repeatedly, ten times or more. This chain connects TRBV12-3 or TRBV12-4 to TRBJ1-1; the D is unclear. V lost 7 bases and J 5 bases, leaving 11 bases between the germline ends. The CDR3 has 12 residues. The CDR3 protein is CASTLGRTEAFF. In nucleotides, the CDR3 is TGTGCCAGCACCTTGGGGAGAACTGAAGCTTTCTTT.

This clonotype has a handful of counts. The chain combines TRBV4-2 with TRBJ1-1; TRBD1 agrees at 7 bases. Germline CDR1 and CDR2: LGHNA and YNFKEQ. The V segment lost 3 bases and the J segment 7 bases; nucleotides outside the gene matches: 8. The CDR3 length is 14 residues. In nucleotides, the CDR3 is TGTGCCAGCAGCCAGGACAGGACAGGCCTTGAAGCTTTCTTT. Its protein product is CASSQDRTGLEAFF.

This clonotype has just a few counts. The CDR3 is CASTLAGEITNEQFF. CDR3 DNA sequence: TGCGCCAGCACCCTAGCGGGAGAGATCACCAATGAGCAGTTCTTC. The chain links TRBV5-1 to TRBJ2-1, with TRBD2 identical over 10 bases. V was clipped by 6 bases and J by 6 bases; unmatched bases: 9. The germline V gene has CDR1 SGHRS and CDR2 YFSETQ. The CDR3 is made up of 15 amino acids.

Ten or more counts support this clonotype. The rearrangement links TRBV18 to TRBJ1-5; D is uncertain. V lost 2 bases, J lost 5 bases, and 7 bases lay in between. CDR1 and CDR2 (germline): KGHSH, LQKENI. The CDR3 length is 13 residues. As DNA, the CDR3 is TGTGCCAGCTCACCAGGGCTAGATCAGCCCCAGCATTTT. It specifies CASSPGLDQPQHF.

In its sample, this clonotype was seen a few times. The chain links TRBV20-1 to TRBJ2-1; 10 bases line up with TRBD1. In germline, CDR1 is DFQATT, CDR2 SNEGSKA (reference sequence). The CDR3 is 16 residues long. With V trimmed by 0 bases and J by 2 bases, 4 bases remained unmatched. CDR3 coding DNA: TGCAGTGCTAGAGATCCCGGGACAGGGGCCTACAATGAGCAGTTCTTC. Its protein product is CSARDPGTGAYNEQFF.

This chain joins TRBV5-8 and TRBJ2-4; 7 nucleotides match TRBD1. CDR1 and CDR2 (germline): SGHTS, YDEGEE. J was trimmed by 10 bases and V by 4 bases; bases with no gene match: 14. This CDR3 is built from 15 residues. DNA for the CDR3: TGTGCCAGCAGCGCCCGGACAGGAACTATGAGGATTCAGTACTTC. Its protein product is CASSARTGTMRIQYF.

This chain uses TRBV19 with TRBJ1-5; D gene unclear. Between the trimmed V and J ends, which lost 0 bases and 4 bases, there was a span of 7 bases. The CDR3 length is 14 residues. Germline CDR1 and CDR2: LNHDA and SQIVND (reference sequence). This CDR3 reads CASSIDSRNQPQHF. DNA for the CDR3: TGTGCCAGTAGTATAGACAGCAGAAATCAGCCCCAGCATTTT.

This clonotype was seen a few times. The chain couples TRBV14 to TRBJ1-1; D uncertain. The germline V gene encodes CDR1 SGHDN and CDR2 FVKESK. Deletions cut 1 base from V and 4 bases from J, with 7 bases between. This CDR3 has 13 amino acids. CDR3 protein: CASSQAGVTEAFF. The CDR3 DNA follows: TGTGCCAGCAGCCAAGCAGGAGTCACTGAAGCTTTCTTT.

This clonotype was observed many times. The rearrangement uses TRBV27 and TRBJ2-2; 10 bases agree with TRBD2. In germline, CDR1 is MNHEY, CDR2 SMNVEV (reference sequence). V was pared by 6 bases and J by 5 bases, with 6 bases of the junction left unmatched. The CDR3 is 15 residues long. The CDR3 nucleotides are TGTGCCAGCAGAAGCGGGAGGGCCTATACCGGGGAGCTGTTTTTT. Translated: CASRSGRAYTGELFF.

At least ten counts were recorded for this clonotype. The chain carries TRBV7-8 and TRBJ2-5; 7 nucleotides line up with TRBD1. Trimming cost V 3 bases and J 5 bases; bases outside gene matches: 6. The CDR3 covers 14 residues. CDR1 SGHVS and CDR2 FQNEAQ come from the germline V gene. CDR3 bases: TGTGCCAGCAGCTTCCCCCAGGGGGAGGAGACCCAGTACTTC. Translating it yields CASSFPQGEETQYF.

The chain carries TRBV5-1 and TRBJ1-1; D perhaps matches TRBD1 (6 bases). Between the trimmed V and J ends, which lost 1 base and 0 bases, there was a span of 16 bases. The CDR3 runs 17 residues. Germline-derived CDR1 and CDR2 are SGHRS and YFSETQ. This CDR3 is CASSLWAGEGMNTEAFF. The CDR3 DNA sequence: TGCGCCAGCAGCTTGTGGGCAGGGGAAGGAATGAACACTGAAGCTTTCTTT.

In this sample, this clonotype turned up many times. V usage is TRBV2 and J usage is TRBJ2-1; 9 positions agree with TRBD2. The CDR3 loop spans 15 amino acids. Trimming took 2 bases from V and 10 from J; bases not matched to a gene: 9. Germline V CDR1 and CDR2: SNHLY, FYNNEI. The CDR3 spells CASSESSAGGKEQFF. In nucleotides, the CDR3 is TGTGCCAGCAGTGAATCCTCGGCGGGAGGGAAGGAGCAGTTCTTC.

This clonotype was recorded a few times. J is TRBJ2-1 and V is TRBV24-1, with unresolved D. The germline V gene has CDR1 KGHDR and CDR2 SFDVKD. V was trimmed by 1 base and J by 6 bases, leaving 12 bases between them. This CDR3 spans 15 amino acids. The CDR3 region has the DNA TGTGCCACCAGTGATTTCCCCAACGCCCTCAATGAGCAGTTCTTC. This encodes CATSDFPNALNEQFF.

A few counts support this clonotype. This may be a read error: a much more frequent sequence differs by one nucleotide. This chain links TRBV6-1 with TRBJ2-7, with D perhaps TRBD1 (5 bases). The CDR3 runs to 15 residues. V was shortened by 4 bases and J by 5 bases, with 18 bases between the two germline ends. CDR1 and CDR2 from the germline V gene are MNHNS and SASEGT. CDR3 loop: CASSVVTAPSDEQYF. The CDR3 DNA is TGTGCCAGCAGTGTCGTGACAGCCCCGAGCGACGAGCAGTACTTC.

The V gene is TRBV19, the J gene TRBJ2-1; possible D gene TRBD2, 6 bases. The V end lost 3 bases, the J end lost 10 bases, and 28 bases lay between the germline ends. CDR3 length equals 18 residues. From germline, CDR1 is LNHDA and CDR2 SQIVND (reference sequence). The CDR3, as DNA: TGTGCCAGTAGTATGCATTTGGTGGGAGTGGGGACTGAGAGGGAGCAGTTCTTC. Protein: CASSMHLVGVGTEREQFF.

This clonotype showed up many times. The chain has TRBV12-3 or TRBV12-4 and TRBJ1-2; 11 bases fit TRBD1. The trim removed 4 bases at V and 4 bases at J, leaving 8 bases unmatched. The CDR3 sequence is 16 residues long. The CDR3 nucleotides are TGTGCCAGCAGTTCCCCGGGACAGGGGGGACGCTATGGCTACACCTTC. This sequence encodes CASSSPGQGGRYGYTF.

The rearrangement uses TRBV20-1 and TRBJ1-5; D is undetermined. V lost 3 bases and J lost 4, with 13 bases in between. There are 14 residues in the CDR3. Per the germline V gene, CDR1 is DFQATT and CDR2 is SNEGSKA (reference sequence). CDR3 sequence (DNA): TGCAGTGCTAGCCCCCCAGGTAATAATCAGCCCCAGCATTTT. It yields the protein CSASPPGNNQPQHF.

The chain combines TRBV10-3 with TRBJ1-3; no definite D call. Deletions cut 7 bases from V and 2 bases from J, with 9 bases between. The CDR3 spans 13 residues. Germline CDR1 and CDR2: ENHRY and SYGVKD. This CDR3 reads CAITPQAGNTIYF. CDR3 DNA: TGTGCCATCACCCCCCAGGCTGGAAACACCATATATTTT.

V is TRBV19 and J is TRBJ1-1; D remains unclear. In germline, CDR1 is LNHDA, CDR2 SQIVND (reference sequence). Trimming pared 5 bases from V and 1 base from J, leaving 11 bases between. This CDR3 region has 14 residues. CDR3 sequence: CASSLWEENTEAFF. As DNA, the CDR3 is TGTGCCAGTAGTTTGTGGGAGGAGAACACTGAAGCTTTCTTT.

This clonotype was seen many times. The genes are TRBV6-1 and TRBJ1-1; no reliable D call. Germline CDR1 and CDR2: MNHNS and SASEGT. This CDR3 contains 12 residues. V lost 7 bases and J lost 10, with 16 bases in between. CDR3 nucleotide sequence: TGTGCCAGCAAGTCTGGGCCTCGGGGAGCTTTCTTT. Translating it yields CASKSGPRGAFF.